This T cell receptor (beta chain) was captured in a study of blood T cell repertoires in COVID-19 (dated by TCRdb to the early 2020s). General notes on the study: Samples covering the acute and convalescent phases of COVID-19 were provided by collaborators in the United States, Italy and Spain. Where available, HLA class I and class II types were obtained from metadata supplied by the sample provider rather than from assay-based typing. Subjects who had been exposed to COVID-19, were actively infected with it, or had recovered from it provided the deeply sampled blood TCRbeta repertoires that made up the dataset. Sample metadata almost always included a de-identified subject ID, COVID-19 status, age in years and sex. Samples came from the ongoing ImmuneRACE study (first 160 participants) plus 1,254 subjects from 6 global collaborators. The repertoires were released in a freely available public database intended as a resource for research on the immune response to SARS-CoV-2. The prospective study material was composed of cDNA or gDNA derived from T cells, B-cell-depleted T cells, or PBMCs.

The CDR3 runs 15 amino acids, cysteine and phenylalanine included. Only CDR3 DNA is held: 45 bases, read in frame from base 1. The germline V gene yields SGHTA for CDR1 and FQGNSA for CDR2. Germline trimming: 5 bases from V, 3 bases from J; junction bases outside gene matches: 5. The paper as a whole reports these results and caveats: The quantity of clinical and demographic metadata differed by source and by participant and was supplied without curation.

The collaborating institutions used their own protocols to collect whole blood in K2EDTA tubes. For TCRbeta analysis, collaborator samples were shipped as frozen whole blood, as isolated PBMCs, or as DNA extracted from either sample type. Concerning this clone itself: This clone's antigen is unknown. No base quality information exists; no much larger clone differs at one position.

The immunoSEQ Assay, a bias-controlled multiplex PCR, was used to amplify TCRbeta CDR3 regions from genomic DNA. The study's own analysis went as follows. Nucleated cell counts per sample were estimated from amplification of reference gene primers within the assay. To quantify the absolute abundance of each unique TCRbeta CDR3 rearrangement, sequence reads were collapsed and filtered. For each sample, productive Simpson clonality was calculated as the square root of Simpson's diversity index over productive rearrangements. TCRdb mirrors the immuneACCESS table, restricted to in-frame sequences. Some clones are absent from its copies; in checked studies, under half trace to an unresolved V gene, and the reason for the others is unknown. V, J and clone size reflect that table, while D and trimming were determined from the DNA. Across this sample there are about 84,000 clones, with 75% to 85% seen only once. The top ten clonotypes cover roughly 28% of the sample.

The receptor's source is a woman older than 75 with acute or convalescent COVID-19. The receptor chain draws on TRBV7-2 and TRBJ2-1; 9 central nucleotides agree with TRBD2. Sequencing was carried out using peripheral blood. The CDR3 has the sequence CASSPLAGYYNEQFF. The DNA sequence is given as TGTGCCAGCAGCCCGCTAGCGGGATACTACAATGAGCAGTTCTTC.